The rows below give T cell receptor beta chains drawn from one sample of a study of identical twins. Using its own MiXCR run on the 5' RACE reads, TCRdb lists one record per CDR3 protein. This sample has some 690,000 distinct CDR3 sequences, with about 20% found just once. Another study also made use of these data, one on T cells expressing NK-cell markers.

The sequencing sample was made of PBMCs. These receptors were obtained from a woman aged 18-35 years in good health. Both conserved end residues are trimmed from each CDR3. Expanded clones are given a class, and other clones once, few, many or no size at all.

v_call,clone_size,j_call,cdr3_aa
TRBV3-1,many,TRBJ2-2,ASSSYRDTGELF
TRBV12-3/TRBV12-4,many,TRBJ1-1,ASSPQGTEAF
TRBV7-7,few,TRBJ2-5,ASSKQVQETQY
TRBV6-6,few,TRBJ2-4,ASSPSDRVI
TRBV7-9,few,TRBJ2-2,ASRTREGYTGELF
TRBV2,-,TRBJ1-2,ASRDPTRSGYT
TRBV11-2,-,TRBJ2-1,ASTTGTGPYNEQF
TRBV3-1,-,TRBJ2-3,ASSYGTSQY
TRBV10-3,few,TRBJ1-1,AISDLGGGVYTEAF
TRBV29-1,-,TRBJ1-4,SVEGPTNEKLF
TRBV20-1,-,TRBJ2-5,SANLATQETQY
TRBV7-2,-,TRBJ2-2,ASSSNWRTGELF
TRBV6-1,few,TRBJ1-1,ATGGWRNTEAF
TRBV29-1,-,TRBJ2-5,SVEATDLWTQY
TRBV6-2/TRBV6-3,once,TRBJ2-5,ASSRPSGGQETQY
TRBV5-6,many,TRBJ2-2,ASSLGGVNTGELF
TRBV20-1,-,TRBJ2-3,SACGPHGTDTQY
TRBV7-6,-,TRBJ2-3,ASSLERRALQY
TRBV3-1,many,TRBJ2-7,ASSQSSYEQY
TRBV27,-,TRBJ2-2,ASSIRDRSTGELF
TRBV7-2,-,TRBJ2-1,ASSLRGQGGNEQF
TRBV7-8,-,TRBJ2-7,ASSLERASSYEQY
TRBV12-3/TRBV12-4,many,TRBJ1-5,ASSLQGFNQPQH
TRBV5-1,-,TRBJ2-7,ASSSDTREQY
TRBV7-9,few,TRBJ2-7,ASSNLGPYEQY
TRBV25-1,-,TRBJ2-7,ASRPTGADSYEQY
TRBV15,many,TRBJ2-1,ATSTLGTLVNEQF
TRBV29-1,-,TRBJ1-2,SVDRVIYGYT
TRBV20-1,few,TRBJ2-5,SARELARQETQY
TRBV5-1,-,TRBJ2-3,ASSLGGEIDTQY
TRBV5-1,once,TRBJ2-2,ASSSSSGTGELF
TRBV29-1,-,TRBJ1-2,SVDVDPGGKVGGYT
TRBV23-1,-,TRBJ1-1,ASSQSRCTEAF
TRBV12-3/TRBV12-4,-,TRBJ2-5,ASRQTGEPETQY
TRBV5-1,few,TRBJ2-7,ASSLRRWKQY